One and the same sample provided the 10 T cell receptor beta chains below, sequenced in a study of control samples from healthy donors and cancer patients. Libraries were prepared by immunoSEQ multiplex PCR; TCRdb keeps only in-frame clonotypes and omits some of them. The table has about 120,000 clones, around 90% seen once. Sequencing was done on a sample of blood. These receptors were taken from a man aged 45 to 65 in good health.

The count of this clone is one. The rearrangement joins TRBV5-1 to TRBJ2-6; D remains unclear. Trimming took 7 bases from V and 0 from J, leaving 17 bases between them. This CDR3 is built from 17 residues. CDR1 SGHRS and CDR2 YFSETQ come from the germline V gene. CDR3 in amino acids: CASGPSSSGSGANVLTF. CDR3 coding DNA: TGCGCCAGCGGCCCGAGCAGCTCCGGCTCTGGGGCCAACGTCCTGACTTTC.

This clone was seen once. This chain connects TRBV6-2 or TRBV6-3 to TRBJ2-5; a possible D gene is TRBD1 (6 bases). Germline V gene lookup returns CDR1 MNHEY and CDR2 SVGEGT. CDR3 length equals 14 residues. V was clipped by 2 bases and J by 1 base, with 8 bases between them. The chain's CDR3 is CASSYRTAQETQYF. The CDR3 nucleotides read TGTGCCAGCAGTTACCGGACAGCCCAAGAGACCCAGTACTTC.

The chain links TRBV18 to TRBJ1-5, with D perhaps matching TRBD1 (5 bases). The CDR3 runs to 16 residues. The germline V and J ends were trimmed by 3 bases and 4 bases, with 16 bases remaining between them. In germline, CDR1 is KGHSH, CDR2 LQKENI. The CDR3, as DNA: TGTGCCAGCTCACCCCAGGGACGTTTGGGGAATCAGCCCCAGCATTTT. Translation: CASSPQGRLGNQPQHF.

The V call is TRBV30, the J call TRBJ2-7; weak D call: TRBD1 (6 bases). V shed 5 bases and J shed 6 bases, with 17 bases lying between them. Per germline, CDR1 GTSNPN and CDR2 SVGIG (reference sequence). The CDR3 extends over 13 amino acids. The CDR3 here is CAWGRNRAGEQYF. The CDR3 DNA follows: TGTGCCTGGGGACGGAACAGGGCCGGCGAGCAGTACTTC.

The CDR3: CASSYSRIPGTQYF. CDR3 bases: TGTGCCAGCAGTTACTCACGGATCCCCGGGACCCAGTACTTC. The chain is built from TRBV6-5 and TRBJ2-5; D unclear. The CDR3 covers 14 residues. Between the trimmed V and J ends, which lost 0 bases and 7 bases, there was a span of 12 bases. Germline CDR1 MNHEY, CDR2 SVGAGI.

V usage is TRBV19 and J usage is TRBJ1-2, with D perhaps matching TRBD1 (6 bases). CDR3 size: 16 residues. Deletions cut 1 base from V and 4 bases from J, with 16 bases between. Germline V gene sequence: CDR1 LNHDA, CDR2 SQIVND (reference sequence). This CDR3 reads CASSIGTEPFGYGYTF. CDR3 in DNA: TGTGCCAGTAGTATAGGGACAGAACCCTTTGGCTATGGCTACACCTTC.

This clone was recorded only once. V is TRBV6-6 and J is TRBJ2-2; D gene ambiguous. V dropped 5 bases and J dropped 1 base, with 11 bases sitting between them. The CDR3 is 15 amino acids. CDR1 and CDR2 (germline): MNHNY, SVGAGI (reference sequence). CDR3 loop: CASSPPGLNTGELFF. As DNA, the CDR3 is TGTGCCAGCAGTCCCCCGGGTCTGAACACCGGGGAGCTGTTTTTT.

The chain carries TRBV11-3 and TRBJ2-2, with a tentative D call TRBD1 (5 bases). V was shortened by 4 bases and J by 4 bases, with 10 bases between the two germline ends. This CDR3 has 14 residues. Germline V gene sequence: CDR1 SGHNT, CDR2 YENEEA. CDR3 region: CASSYKGLTGELFF. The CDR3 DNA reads TGTGCCAGCAGCTACAAGGGGCTCACCGGGGAGCTGTTTTTT.

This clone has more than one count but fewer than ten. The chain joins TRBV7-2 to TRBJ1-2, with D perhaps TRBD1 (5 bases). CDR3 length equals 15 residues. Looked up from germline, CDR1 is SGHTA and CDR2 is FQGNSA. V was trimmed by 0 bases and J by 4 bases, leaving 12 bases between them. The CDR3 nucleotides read TGTGCCAGCAGCTTAGCGGTTGGGGGATCCTATGGCTACACCTTC. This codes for CASSLAVGGSYGYTF. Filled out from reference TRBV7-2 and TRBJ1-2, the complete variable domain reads GAGVSQSPSNKVTEKGKDVELRCDPISGHTALYWYRQSLGQGLEFLIYFQGNSAPDKSGLPSDRFSAERTGGSVSTLTIQRTQQEDSAVYLCASSLAVGGSYGYTFGSGTRLTVV.

The CDR3 nucleotides read TGTGCCAGCGCGGGACAGTGGAACACTGAAGCTTTCTTT. It is translated as CASAGQWNTEAFF. The chain carries TRBV6-5 and TRBJ1-1; TRBD1 matches at 7 bases. This CDR3 is 13 amino acids long. Germline V gene lookup returns CDR1 MNHEY and CDR2 SVGAGI. The ends lost 8 bases at V and 1 base at J; junction bases unmatched: 4.